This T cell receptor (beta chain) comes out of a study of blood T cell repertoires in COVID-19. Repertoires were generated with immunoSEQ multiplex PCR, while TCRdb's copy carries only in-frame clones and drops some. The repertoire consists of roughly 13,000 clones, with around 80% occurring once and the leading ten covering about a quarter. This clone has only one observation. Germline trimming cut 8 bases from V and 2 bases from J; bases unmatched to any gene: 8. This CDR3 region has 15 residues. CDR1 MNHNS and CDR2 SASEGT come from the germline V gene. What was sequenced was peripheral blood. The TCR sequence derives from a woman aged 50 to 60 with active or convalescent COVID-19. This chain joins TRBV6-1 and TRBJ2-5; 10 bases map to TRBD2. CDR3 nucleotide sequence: TGTGCCAGCCTACCGGGACTAGCGCTTCAAGAGACCCAGTACTTC. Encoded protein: CASLPGLALQETQYF.